This T cell receptor (beta chain) came from a study of blood T cells in healthy people across ages. The study's findings and limits: It was the long-lived donors that had more naive CD4+ cells and higher diversity than aged donors.

Alongside a J-beta primer mix, a sample-barcoded 5' primer served in a second PCR lasting about 7 to 12 cycles. TCRdb redid the calling of the 5' RACE reads with MiXCR, one entry per CDR3 protein. The repertoire consists of 600,000 to 800,000 distinct CDR3 sequences, with approximately 52% occurring once and the leading ten covering roughly 14%. This clonotype was seen once. Antigen unknown. The CDR3 runs to 16 residues. J gave up 0 bases and V 4 bases, and 6 bases lay outside the gene matches. CDR1 and CDR2 (germline): SGHTA, FQGNSA. Sequencing was performed on blood. The origin of this receptor is a woman of 80 years or more in good health. V and J are TRBV7-2 and TRBJ2-1, with 7 nucleotides matching TRBD1. CDR3 sequence (DNA): TGTGCCAGCAGCTCCGGACAGGTTAGCTCCTACAATGAGCAGTTCTTC. It translates to CASSSGQVSSYNEQFF.